This entry concerns a single T cell receptor (beta chain). The antigen it recognizes is unknown. Qualities for individual bases were not recorded, and no much larger clone is one base off. The source of the sample is a study of blood T cells in healthy people across ages (dated by TCRdb to the mid-2010s). At the level of the whole study: Template switching captured roughly one uniquely barcoded TCR beta cDNA molecule per two T cells in model experiments. Using deep sequencing normalized with unique cDNA molecular identifiers, the study measured how TCR beta repertoire diversity changes with age. Donors were grouped into four age groups: young (average 16 years), middle-aged (roughly 40), aged (around 60) and long-lived (82). To avoid experimental bias, donors of different ages were randomly spread across the sequencing lanes. For two donors (one aged 18 to 30 and one aged 80 or older), the study analyzed two additional independent replicas of 1 million unique cDNA reads from the same blood draw. The investigation overall reported the following: Estimates of total diversity based on one million sequenced T cells were considered lower bounds and underestimates. Compared with the aged group, the long-lived group had more naive CD4+ T cells, fewer expanded clones and increased TCR diversity, suggesting age selection. Because profiling used bulk unsorted PBMCs, naive and antigen-experienced compartments could not be compared conclusively. Observed TCR beta diversity per million T cells fell roughly linearly with age, and a significant reduction was already apparent by age around 44. There was a strong correlation between observed TCR beta diversity and the percentage of naive T cells measured by flow cytometry. Donor CMV infection status was unknown, potentially confounding age-related changes in expanded clonotypes.

Receptors were amplified or captured by 5' RACE. TCRdb lists the instrument as Illumina HiSeq 2500. A second PCR of roughly 6 to 11 cycles was performed with a sample-barcoded 5' primer and a J-beta primer mix. A template-switch 5' adaptor carrying 12 random nucleotides introduced a unique molecular identifier onto each TCR beta cDNA molecule. Each sample yielded at least 3 million CDR3-containing paired-end reads. First-strand cDNA synthesis was performed from all RNA using the Mint cDNA synthesis kit, with priming by a TRBC-specific oligonucleotide. Following uracil-DNA glycosylase treatment, a first 18-cycle PCR with universal primers M1SS and BC2_uni_R was performed on all cDNA. Per the authors' processing: For normalization, 1 million high-quality reads were randomly selected from each sample, with every read carrying a distinct molecular identifier. Instead of being binned into consensus sequences, reads with shared molecular identifiers were discarded. CDR3 identification, clonotype clustering and error correction used MiTCR with a Q25 quality threshold and the strictest error-elimination algorithm. A nonparametric unseen species model with Euler transformation was used to estimate a lower bound on total TCR beta diversity. TCRdb passed the public sequencing reads through fastp at Q25 and MiXCR, retaining productive beta sequences. Entries that share a CDR3 protein sequence are merged under the most common genes and DNA. It is TCRdb's table, rather than the study itself, that gives the V and J calls and clone size. For this sample there are 580,000 or so distinct CDR3 sequences; around half appear just once. Together, the top ten hold 20% to 25% of the sample.

The 35 to 40 donors, aged about 6 to 100 years, were systemically healthy Caucasian individuals from Russia. About 10 milliliters of peripheral blood were collected from each donor into EDTA-treated Vacutainer tubes. Ficoll-Paque density-gradient centrifugation was used to isolate PBMCs, with at least 6.5 million obtained per sample. Total RNA was extracted from PBMCs with Trizol reagent, with at least 6 micrograms obtained per sample. For every donor, an aliquot of PBMCs went through flow cytometry to measure the percentages of naive CD45RAhigh/CD27high T cells. V loses 2 bases of germline sequence and J loses 2 bases, and the interval between the two ends is 5 bases. The CDR3 goes from the cysteine to the phenylalanine over 12 residues. The sequence is cut down to CDR3 DNA, 36 bases in frame from base 1. From the germline V gene, CDR1 is SQVTM and CDR2 is ANQGSEA.

The chain joins TRBV29-1 to TRBJ2-3, with no confident D gene call. The sample taken for sequencing was blood. This sequence was found in a man at least 80 years old in good health. The sequence in DNA is TGCAGCGTTGAACCCTACACAGATACGCAGTATTTT. This translates into CSVEPYTDTQYF.